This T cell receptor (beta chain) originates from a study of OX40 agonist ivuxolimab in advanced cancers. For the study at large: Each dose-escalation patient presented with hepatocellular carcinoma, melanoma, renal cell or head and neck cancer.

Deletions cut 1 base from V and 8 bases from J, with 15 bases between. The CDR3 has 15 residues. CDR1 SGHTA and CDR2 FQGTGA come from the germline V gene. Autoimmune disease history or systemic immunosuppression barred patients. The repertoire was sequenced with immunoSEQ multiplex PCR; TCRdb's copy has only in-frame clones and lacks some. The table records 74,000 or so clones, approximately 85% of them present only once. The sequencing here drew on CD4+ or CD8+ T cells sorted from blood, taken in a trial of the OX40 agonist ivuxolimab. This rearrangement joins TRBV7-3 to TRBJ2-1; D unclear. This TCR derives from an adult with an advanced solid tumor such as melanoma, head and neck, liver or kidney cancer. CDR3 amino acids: CASSLIRVGGDEQFF. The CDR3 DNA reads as TGTGCCAGCAGCTTAATACGGGTGGGTGGCGATGAGCAGTTCTTC. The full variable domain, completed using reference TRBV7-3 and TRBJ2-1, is GAGVSQTPSNKVTEKGKYVELRCDPISGHTALYWYRQSLGQGPEFLIYFQGTGAADDSGLPNDRFFAVRPEGSVSTLKIQRTERGDSAVYLCASSLIRVGGDEQFFGPGTRLTVL.